This entry concerns a single T cell receptor (beta chain). No antigen is known for it. No base quality information exists; no much larger clone differs at one position. The 39 donors, aged about 6 to 90 years, were systemically healthy Caucasian individuals from Russia. Approximately 10 milliliters of peripheral blood were collected from each donor into EDTA-treated Vacutainer tubes. Ficoll-Paque density-gradient centrifugation was used to isolate PBMCs, with at least 6.5 million per sample. Total RNA was extracted from PBMCs with Trizol reagent, with at least 6 micrograms obtained per sample. The percentages of naive CD45RAhigh/CD27high T cells were determined by flow cytometry on a PBMC aliquot from every donor. This record belongs to a study of blood T cells in healthy people across ages (dated by TCRdb to the mid-2010s). Regarding the study in general: In model experiments, template switching captured about one uniquely barcoded TCR beta cDNA molecule for every two T cells. To avoid experimental bias, donors of different ages were randomly spread across the sequencing lanes. The study measured age-related changes in TCR beta repertoire diversity using deep sequencing normalized with unique cDNA molecular identifiers. The donors were divided into four age groups: young (average around 15 years), middle-aged (approximately 42), aged (approximately 62) and long-lived (roughly 82). The study analyzed two additional independent replicas of 1 million unique cDNA reads from the same blood draw for two donors, one aged 18 to 30 and one aged 80 or older.

General study outcomes and caveats: Estimates of total diversity based on one million sequenced T cells were regarded as lower bounds and as underestimates. Observed TCR beta diversity correlated strongly with the percentage of naive T cells measured by flow cytometry. Observed TCR beta diversity per million T cells fell roughly linearly with age, and a significant reduction was already apparent by age around 40. Conclusive comparison of naive and antigen-experienced compartments was prevented by the profiling of bulk unsorted PBMCs. Donor CMV infection status was unknown, potentially confounding age-related changes in expanded clonotypes. Compared with the aged group, the long-lived group had more naive CD4+ T cells, fewer expanded clones and increased TCR diversity, suggesting age selection.

V ends up 5 bases short and J 6 bases short, with an unmatched junction base count of 9. Reading from cysteine to phenylalanine, the CDR3 counts 15 amino acids. The CDR3 DNA has 45 bases and is translated from base 1. From a lookup of the germline V gene, CDR1 and CDR2 are MNHGY and SAAAGT. The library was made by 5' RACE. Sequencing was carried out with an Illumina HiSeq 2500. A second PCR of roughly 7 to 11 cycles was performed with a sample-barcoded 5' primer and a J-beta primer mix. A unique molecular identifier was introduced onto each TCR beta cDNA molecule by a template-switch 5' adaptor carrying 12 random nucleotides. At least 2.5 million CDR3-containing paired-end reads were obtained from each sample. All of the RNA was converted into first-strand cDNA using the Mint cDNA synthesis kit, with a TRBC-specific oligonucleotide serving as the primer. After uracil-DNA glycosylase treatment, a first 18-cycle PCR used universal primers M1SS and BC2_uni_R on all cDNA. Per the authors' processing: Each sample was normalized by randomly selecting 1 million high-quality reads, each carrying a distinct molecular identifier. Reads sharing molecular identifiers were discarded rather than binned into consensus sequences. MiTCR, run with a Q25 quality threshold and the strictest error-elimination algorithm, handled CDR3 identification, clonotype clustering and error correction. A nonparametric unseen species model using Euler transformation provided a lower-bound estimate of total TCR beta diversity. Using fastp at Q25 and MiXCR, TCRdb reprocessed the public reads and kept productive beta chains. Merged by CDR3 protein, the rows form single entries marked with the most common genes and DNA. Clone size and V and J calls follow TCRdb, not the original study. Across this sample there are about 1.4 million distinct CDR3 sequences, with approximately 59% seen only once. The ten biggest clones cover 6.5% to 8.5% of the sample.

The sequenced sample consisted of blood. In this chain, TRBV6-8 is recombined with TRBJ1-4; 7 bases in the junction line up with TRBD1. This receptor was identified in a man aged 18 to 30 in good health. The CDR3 loop reads CASSPRTGPDEKLFF. Read as DNA, the sequence is TGTGCCAGCAGTCCCAGGACAGGCCCGGATGAAAAACTGTTTTTT.